Described below is a single TCR beta chain sequence and its context. This sample is part of a study of blood T cell repertoires in COVID-19. In terms of age and location, participants ranged from about 18 to 100 years and lived in about 25 US areas. It was within 2 weeks before study entry that exposed participants met a COVID-19 case. From germline, CDR1 is SGHRS and CDR2 YFSETQ. V lost 2 bases to trimming and J lost 8 bases, with 13 bases between them. This CDR3 has 13 amino acids. In the original workflow: Reference gene primer amplification yielded estimated nucleated cell counts. Method: immunoSEQ multiplex PCR; TCRdb's copy keeps in-frame clones and lacks some. The DNA gave D and trimming, while V, J and clone size come from that table. This table holds 300,000 to 400,000 clones, 90% found once.

The receptor comes from a woman aged 25-40 years who had been exposed to COVID-19. This chain uses TRBV5-1 with TRBJ1-2; D might be TRBD1 (6 bases). The sequenced material came from PBMCs or T cells enriched from blood (not recorded which). CDR3 sequence reads: CASSLMGAQGYTF. The CDR3 DNA follows: TGCGCCAGCAGCTTAATGGGGGCCCAAGGCTACACCTTC.